Below are 14 T cell receptor beta chains sequenced from a single sample in a study of OX40 agonist ivuxolimab in advanced cancers. The data were produced by immunoSEQ multiplex PCR, yet TCRdb's version contains in-frame clones alone and is incomplete. Of approximately 60,000 clones detected, roughly 90% appear once; the ten largest clones hold 0.62%. The source material was CD4+ or CD8+ T cells sorted from blood, sampled in a trial of the OX40 agonist ivuxolimab. The origin of the receptors is an adult with an advanced solid tumor such as melanoma, head and neck, liver or kidney cancer.

The chain has TRBV25-1 and TRBJ1-1; D possibly corresponds to TRBD1 (6 bases). Between the trimmed V and J ends, which lost 2 bases and 2 bases, there was a span of 18 bases. The CDR3 is made up of 17 amino acids. Germline CDR1 reads MGHDK; CDR2 reads SYGVNS. CDR3 coding DNA: TGTGCCAGCAGTGAAGATTGGACAGTTGCGAGAAACACTGAAGCTTTCTTT. Translation: CASSEDWTVARNTEAFF.

The genes are TRBV5-1 and TRBJ2-3; TRBD1 agrees at 9 bases. This CDR3 has 15 amino acids. The trim removed 3 bases at V and 3 bases at J, leaving 5 bases unmatched. Looked up from germline, CDR1 is SGHRS and CDR2 is YFSETQ. CDR3 sequence (DNA): TGCGCCAGCAGCTCCGGGACAGGGTTTACAGATACGCAGTATTTT. This encodes CASSSGTGFTDTQYF.

The genes are TRBV4-2 and TRBJ1-1, with a tentative D call TRBD1 (6 bases). The CDR3 is 14 amino acids. CDR1 is LGHNA, CDR2 YNFKEQ, per germline. Trimming stripped 7 bases from V and 1 base from J, with 13 bases between. The CDR3 sequence: CASTLGGRNTEAFF. The CDR3 region has the DNA TGTGCCAGCACTCTCGGGGGGCGGAACACTGAAGCTTTCTTT.

The CDR3, as DNA: TGTGCCATCCGGGTAGGGTTGGGCACCGGGGAGCTGTTTTTT. It is translated as CAIRVGLGTGELFF. This rearrangement joins TRBV2 to TRBJ2-2, with D unclear. CDR1 is SNHLY and CDR2 is FYNNEI in the germline V gene. V lost 10 bases and J 4 bases, leaving 16 bases between the germline ends. CDR3 length: 14 amino acids.

This clone appeared a single time. The V gene is TRBV5-4, the J gene TRBJ2-1; D call uncertain. CDR3 size: 13 residues. Trimming stripped 0 bases from V and 7 bases from J, with 8 bases between. Germline V gene data show CDR1 as SGHNT and CDR2 as YYREEE (reference sequence). The CDR3 nucleotides read TGTGCCAGCAGCTTGGTTATAGGTAATGAGCAGTTCTTC. Its protein product is CASSLVIGNEQFF.

The chain combines TRBV9 with TRBJ1-6; perhaps TRBD1 as D (5 bases). This CDR3 region has 15 residues. In germline, CDR1 is SGDLS, CDR2 YYNGEE. Trimming removed 4 bases at V and 8 bases at J, with 16 bases between. CDR3 DNA: TGTGCCAGCAGCCCGGGGTCAGGGAAGGATTCACCCCTCCACTTT. It encodes CASSPGSGKDSPLHF.

The chain recombines TRBV27 with TRBJ2-3; D is perhaps TRBD2 (6 bases). CDR3 size: 13 residues. From germline, CDR1 is MNHEY and CDR2 SMNVEV (reference sequence). Trimming cost V 8 bases and J 2 bases, with 11 bases left between them. The CDR3 here is CASSPDYTDTQYF. CDR3 DNA: TGTGCCAGCTCTCCGGACTACACAGATACGCAGTATTTT.

J is TRBJ2-7 and V is TRBV5-5; 9 bases line up with TRBD1. Losses at the gene ends were 0 bases for V and 3 bases for J; bases not matched to a gene: 4. The germline V gene has CDR1 SGHKS and CDR2 YYEKEE (reference sequence). The CDR3 contains 15 residues. CDR3: CASSLAGTGFYEQYF. CDR3 sequence (DNA): TGTGCCAGCAGCTTGGCCGGGACAGGGTTCTACGAGCAGTACTTC.

V gene TRBV19 combines with J gene TRBJ1-4, with D perhaps TRBD1 (5 bases). Trimming removed 7 bases from V and 5 bases from J, with 11 bases in between. The germline V gene has CDR1 LNHDA and CDR2 SQIVND (reference sequence). This CDR3 contains 13 residues. The CDR3 DNA reads as TGTGCCAGTACCAGGCGGGGGAATGAAAAACTGTTTTTT. Translation: CASTRRGNEKLFF.

The chain uses TRBV7-8 and TRBJ2-3; D remains unclear. This CDR3 is built from 13 residues. Germline V gene lookup returns CDR1 SGHVS and CDR2 FQNEAQ. The germline V and J ends were trimmed by 1 base and 4 bases, with 6 bases remaining between them. CDR3 nucleotide sequence: TGTGCCAGCAGCTTAGGTAGGGCAGATACGCAGTATTTT. It is translated as CASSLGRADTQYF. Filled out from reference TRBV7-8 and TRBJ2-3, the complete variable domain reads GAGVSQSPRYKVAKRGQDVALRCDPISGHVSLFWYQQALGQGPEFLTYFQNEAQLDKSGLPSDRFFAERPEGSVSTLKIQRTQQEDSAVYLCASSLGRADTQYFGPGTRLTVL.

This chain connects TRBV25-1 to TRBJ1-5; D remains unclear. The germline V gene encodes CDR1 MGHDK and CDR2 SYGVNS. The CDR3 is 14 amino acids. Trimming cost V 3 bases and J 4 bases, with 10 bases left between them. This CDR3 reads CASSDAGDNQPQHF. The CDR3 DNA is TGTGCCAGCAGTGACGCGGGTGATAATCAGCCCCAGCATTTT.

The rearrangement uses TRBV11-2 and TRBJ1-5, with D maybe TRBD1 (6 bases). This CDR3 is 13 amino acids long. Germline V gene sequence: CDR1 SGHAT, CDR2 FQNNGV. Trimming took off 4 bases at V and 4 bases at J, with 8 bases between the two ends. CDR3 DNA: TGTGCCAGCAGCTCCGACAGGAATCAGCCCCAGCATTTT. Protein product: CASSSDRNQPQHF.

Note on this clone: The junction and the germline gene differ at one end; a read error may be behind it. The chain links TRBV6-1 to TRBJ2-7; 7 bases align to TRBD1. CDR1 MNHNS and CDR2 SASEGT come from the germline V gene. This CDR3 is 14 amino acids long. The CDR3 DNA is TGTGCCAGCAGAGAAGGGGGCATAGCCTACGAGCAGTACTTC. This gives the protein CASREGGIAYEQYF.

The chain joins TRBV6-5 to TRBJ1-2; weak D call: TRBD1 (6 bases). Trimming cost V 0 bases and J 1 base, with 9 bases left between them. The germline V gene encodes CDR1 MNHEY and CDR2 SVGAGI. The CDR3 has 15 residues. The CDR3 sequence is CASSYSGAFNYGYTF. The CDR3 DNA is TGTGCCAGCAGTTACTCGGGGGCGTTTAACTATGGCTACACCTTC.